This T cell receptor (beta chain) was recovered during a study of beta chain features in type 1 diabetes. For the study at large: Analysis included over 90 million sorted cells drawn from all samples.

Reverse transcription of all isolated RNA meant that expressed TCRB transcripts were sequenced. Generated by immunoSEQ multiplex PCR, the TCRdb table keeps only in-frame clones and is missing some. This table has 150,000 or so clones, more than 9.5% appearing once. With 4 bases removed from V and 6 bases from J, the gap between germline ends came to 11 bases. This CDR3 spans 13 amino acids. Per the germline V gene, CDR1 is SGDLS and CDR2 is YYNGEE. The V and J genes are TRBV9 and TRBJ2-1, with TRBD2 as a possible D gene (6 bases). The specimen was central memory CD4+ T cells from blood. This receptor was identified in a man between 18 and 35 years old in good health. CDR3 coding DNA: TGTGCCAGCAGCCTGGCCGGGGGCAATGAGCAGTTCTTC. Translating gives CASSLAGGNEQFF. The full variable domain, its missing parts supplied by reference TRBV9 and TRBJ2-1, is DSGVTQTPKHLITATGQRVTLRCSPRSGDLSVYWYQQSLDQGLQFLIQYYNGEERAKGNILERFSAQQFPDLHSELNLSSLELGDSALYFCASSLAGGNEQFFGPGTRLTVL.